Given below is one T cell receptor (beta chain) in context. Its antigen is still unknown. The record originates from a study of cytomegalovirus exposure and HLA in healthy donors. Sequenced by immunoSEQ multiplex PCR; TCRdb stores in-frame clones only, minus some. The data contain over 200,000 clones, around 88% of them singletons. Whole-study findings and limits: In vitro testing confirmed a few CMV-associated chains as specific for CMV antigens.

Donors were drawn from the approximately 120-subject validation cohort, separate from the approximately 640-subject first cohort. This CDR3 is built from 13 residues. Germline V lookup: CDR1 SQVTM, CDR2 ANQGSEA. V lost 4 bases, J lost 5 bases, and 3 bases stayed unmatched. The origin of this receptor is a woman between 18 and 29 years old in good health and CMV-seronegative. Sequenced material: PBMCs. The V call is TRBV29-1, the J call TRBJ2-7; 12 positions agree with TRBD2. The CDR3 coding sequence is TGCAGCGTTGCTAGCGGGAGGGCGGACGAGCAGTACTTC. Its translation: CSVASGRADEQYF.